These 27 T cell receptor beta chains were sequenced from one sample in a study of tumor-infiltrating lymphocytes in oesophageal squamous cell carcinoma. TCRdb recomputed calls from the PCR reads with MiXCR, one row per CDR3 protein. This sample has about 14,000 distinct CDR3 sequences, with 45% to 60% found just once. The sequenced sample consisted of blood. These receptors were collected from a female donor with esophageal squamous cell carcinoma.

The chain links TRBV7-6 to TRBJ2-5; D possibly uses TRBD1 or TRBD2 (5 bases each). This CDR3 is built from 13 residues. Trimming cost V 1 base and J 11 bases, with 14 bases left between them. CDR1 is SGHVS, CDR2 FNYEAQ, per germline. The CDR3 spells CASSLVGKGEQYF. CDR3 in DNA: TGTGCCAGCAGCTTAGTAGGGAAAGGGGAGCAGTACTTC.

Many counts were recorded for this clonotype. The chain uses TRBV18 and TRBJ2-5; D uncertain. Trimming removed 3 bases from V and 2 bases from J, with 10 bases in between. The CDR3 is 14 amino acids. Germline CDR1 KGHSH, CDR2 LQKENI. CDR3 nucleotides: TGTGCCAGCTCACCTAAAGGGCTGCAAGAGACCCAGTACTTC. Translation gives CASSPKGLQETQYF. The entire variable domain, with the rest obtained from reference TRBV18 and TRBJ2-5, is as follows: NAGVMQNPRHLVRRRGQEARLRCSPMKGHSHVYWYRQLPEEGLKFMVYLQKENIIDESGMPKERFSAEFPKEGPSILRIQQVVRGDSAAYFCASSPKGLQETQYFGPGTRLLVL.

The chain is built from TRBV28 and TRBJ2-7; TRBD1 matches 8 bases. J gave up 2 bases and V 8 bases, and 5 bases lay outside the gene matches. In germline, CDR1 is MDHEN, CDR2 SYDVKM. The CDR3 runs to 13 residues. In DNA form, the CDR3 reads TGTGCCAGCGGGACAGGTGAAACCTACGAGCAGTACTTC. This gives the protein CASGTGETYEQYF.

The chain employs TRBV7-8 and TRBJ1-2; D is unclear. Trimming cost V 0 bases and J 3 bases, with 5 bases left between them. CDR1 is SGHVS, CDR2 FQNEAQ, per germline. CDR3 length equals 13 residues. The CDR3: CASSLALDYGYTF. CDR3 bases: TGTGCCAGCAGCTTAGCCTTGGACTATGGCTACACCTTC.

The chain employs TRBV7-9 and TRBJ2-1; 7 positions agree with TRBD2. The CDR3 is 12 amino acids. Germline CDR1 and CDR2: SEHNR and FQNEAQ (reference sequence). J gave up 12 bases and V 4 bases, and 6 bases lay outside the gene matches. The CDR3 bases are TGTGCCAGCAGCTCTGGAGCGGGATTGCAGTTCTTC. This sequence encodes CASSSGAGLQFF.

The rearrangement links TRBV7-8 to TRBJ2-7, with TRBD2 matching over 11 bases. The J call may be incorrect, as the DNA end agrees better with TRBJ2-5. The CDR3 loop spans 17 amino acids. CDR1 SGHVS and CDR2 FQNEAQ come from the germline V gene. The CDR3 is CASSLAGLAGGKETQYF. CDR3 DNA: TGTGCCAGCAGCTTAGCCGGGCTAGCGGGAGGAAAAGAGACCCAGTACTTC.

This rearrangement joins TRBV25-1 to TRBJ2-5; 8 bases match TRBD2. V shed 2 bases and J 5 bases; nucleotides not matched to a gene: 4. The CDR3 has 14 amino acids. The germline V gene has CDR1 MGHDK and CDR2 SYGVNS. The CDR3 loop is CASSEREGGETQYF. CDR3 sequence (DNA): TGTGCCAGCAGTGAACGGGAGGGCGGTGAGACCCAGTACTTC.

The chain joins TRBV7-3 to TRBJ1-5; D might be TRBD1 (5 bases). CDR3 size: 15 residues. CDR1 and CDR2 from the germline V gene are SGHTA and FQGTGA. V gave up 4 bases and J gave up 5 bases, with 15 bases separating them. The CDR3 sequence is CASSSRQLEDQPQHF. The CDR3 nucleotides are TGTGCCAGCAGCTCAAGACAGTTGGAGGATCAGCCCCAGCATTTT. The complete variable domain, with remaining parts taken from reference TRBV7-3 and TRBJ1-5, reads GAGVSQTPSNKVTEKGKYVELRCDPISGHTALYWYRQSLGQGPEFLIYFQGTGAADDSGLPNDRFFAVRPEGSVSTLKIQRTERGDSAVYLCASSSRQLEDQPQHFGDGTRLSIL.

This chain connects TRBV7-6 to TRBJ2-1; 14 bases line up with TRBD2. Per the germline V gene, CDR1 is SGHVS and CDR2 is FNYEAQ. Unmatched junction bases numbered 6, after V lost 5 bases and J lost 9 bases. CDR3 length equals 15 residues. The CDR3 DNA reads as TGTGCCAGCAGCCCTTGGACTAGCGGGAGGATTGAGCAGTTCTTC. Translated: CASSPWTSGRIEQFF.

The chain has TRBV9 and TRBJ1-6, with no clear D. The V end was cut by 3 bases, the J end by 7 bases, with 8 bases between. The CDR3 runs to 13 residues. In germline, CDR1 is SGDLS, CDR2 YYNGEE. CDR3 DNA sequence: TGTGCCAGCAGCGACGGAGTAAATTCACCCCTCCACTTT. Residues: CASSDGVNSPLHF.

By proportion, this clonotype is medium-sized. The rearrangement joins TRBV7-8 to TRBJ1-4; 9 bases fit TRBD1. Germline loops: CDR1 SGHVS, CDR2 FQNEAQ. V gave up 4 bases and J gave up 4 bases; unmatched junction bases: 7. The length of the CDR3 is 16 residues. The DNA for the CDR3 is TGTGCCAGCAGCTATGAACCGGGACAGGGTAATGAAAAACTGTTTTTT. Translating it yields CASSYEPGQGNEKLFF. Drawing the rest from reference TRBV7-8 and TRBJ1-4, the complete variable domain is GAGVSQSPRYKVAKRGQDVALRCDPISGHVSLFWYQQALGQGPEFLTYFQNEAQLDKSGLPSDRFFAERPEGSVSTLKIQRTQQEDSAVYLCASSYEPGQGNEKLFFGSGTQLSVL.

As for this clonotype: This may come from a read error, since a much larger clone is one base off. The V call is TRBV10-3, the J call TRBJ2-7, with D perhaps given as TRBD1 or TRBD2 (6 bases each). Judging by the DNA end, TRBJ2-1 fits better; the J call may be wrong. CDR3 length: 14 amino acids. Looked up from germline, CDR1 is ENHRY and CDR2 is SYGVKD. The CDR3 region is CAISDPGDSYEQFF. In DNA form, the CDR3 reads TGTGCCATCAGTGACCCAGGGGACTCCTACGAGCAGTTCTTC.

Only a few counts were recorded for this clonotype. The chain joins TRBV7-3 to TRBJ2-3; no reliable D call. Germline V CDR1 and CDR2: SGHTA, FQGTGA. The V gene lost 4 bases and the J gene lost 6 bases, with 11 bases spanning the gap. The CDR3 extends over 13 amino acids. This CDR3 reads CASSSVFGDTQYF. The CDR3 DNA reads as TGTGCCAGCAGCTCGGTTTTCGGGGATACGCAGTATTTT.

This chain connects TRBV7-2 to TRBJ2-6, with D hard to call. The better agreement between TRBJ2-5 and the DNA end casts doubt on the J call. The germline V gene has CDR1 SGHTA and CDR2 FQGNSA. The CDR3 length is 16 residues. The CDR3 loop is CASSLAAQYGQETQYF. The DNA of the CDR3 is TGTGCCAGCAGCTTAGCTGCCCAATACGGCCAAGAGACCCAGTACTTC.

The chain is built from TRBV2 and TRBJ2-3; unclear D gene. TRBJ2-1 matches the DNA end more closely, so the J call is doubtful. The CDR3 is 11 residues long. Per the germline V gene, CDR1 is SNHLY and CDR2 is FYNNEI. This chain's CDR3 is CASTGGNEQFF. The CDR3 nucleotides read TGTGCCAGCACTGGCGGCAATGAGCAGTTCTTC.

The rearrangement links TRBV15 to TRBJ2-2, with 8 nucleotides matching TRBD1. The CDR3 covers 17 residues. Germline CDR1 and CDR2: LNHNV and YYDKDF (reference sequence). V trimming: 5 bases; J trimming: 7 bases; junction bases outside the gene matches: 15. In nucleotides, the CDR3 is TGTGCCACCAGCGGAATTAGACAGGGGCGCCTGGGCGGGGAGCTGTTTTTT. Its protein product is CATSGIRQGRLGGELFF.

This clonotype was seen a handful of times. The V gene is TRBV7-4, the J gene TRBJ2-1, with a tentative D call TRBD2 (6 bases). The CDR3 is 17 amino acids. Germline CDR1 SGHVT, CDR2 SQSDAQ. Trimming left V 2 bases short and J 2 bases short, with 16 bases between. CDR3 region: CASSLKIAGFTYNEQFF. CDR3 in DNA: TGTGCCAGCAGCTTAAAAATCGCGGGATTCACCTACAATGAGCAGTTCTTC.

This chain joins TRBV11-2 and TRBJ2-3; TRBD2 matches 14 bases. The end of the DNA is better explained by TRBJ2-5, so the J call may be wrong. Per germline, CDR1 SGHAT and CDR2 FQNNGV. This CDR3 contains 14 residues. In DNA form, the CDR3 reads TGTGCCAGCAGCCCAGGACTAGCGGGGGGGACCCAGTACTTC. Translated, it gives CASSPGLAGGTQYF.

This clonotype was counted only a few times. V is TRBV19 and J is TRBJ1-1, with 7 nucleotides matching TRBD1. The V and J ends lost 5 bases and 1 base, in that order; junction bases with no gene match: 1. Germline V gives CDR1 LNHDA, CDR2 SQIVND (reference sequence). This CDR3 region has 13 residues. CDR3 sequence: CASSRTGNTEAFF. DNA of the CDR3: TGTGCCAGTAGTCGGACAGGGAACACTGAAGCTTTCTTT.

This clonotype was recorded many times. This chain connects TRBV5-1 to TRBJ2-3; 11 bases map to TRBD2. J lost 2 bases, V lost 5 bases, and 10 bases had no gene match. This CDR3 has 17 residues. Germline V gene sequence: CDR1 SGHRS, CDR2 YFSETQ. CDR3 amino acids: CASSPPLAGGPTDTQYF. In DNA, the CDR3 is TGCGCCAGCAGTCCCCCTTTAGCGGGGGGGCCCACAGATACGCAGTATTTT. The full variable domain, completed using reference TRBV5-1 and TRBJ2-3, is KAGVTQTPRYLIKTRGQQVTLSCSPISGHRSVSWYQQTPGQGLQFLFEYFSETQRNKGNFPGRFSGRQFSNSRSEMNVSTLELGDSALYLCASSPPLAGGPTDTQYFGPGTRLTVL.

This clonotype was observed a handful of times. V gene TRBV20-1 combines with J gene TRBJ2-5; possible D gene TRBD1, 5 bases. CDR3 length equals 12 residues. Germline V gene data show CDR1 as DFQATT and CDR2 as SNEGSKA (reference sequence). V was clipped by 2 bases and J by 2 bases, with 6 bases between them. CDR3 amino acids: CSARQGQETQYF. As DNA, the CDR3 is TGCAGTGCTAGACAGGGACAAGAGACCCAGTACTTC.

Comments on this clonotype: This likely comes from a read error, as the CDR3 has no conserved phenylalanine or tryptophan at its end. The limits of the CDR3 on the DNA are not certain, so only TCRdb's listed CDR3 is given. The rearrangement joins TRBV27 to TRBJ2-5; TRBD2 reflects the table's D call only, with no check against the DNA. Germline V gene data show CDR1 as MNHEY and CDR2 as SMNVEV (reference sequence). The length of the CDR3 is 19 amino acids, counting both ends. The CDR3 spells CASRGPSGGRYQETQYFGN.

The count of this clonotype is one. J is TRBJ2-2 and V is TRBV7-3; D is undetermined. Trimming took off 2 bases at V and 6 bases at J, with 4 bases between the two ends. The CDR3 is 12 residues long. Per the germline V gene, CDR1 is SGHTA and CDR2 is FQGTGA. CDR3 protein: CASSLGAGELFF. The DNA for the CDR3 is TGTGCCAGCAGCTTAGGGGCCGGGGAGCTGTTTTTT.

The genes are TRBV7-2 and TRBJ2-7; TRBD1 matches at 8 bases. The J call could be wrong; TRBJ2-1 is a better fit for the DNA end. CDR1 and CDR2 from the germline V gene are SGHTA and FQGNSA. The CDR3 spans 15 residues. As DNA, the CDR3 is TGTGCCAGCAGCTTAGATCCAGGGGGCGTGAATGAGCAGTTCTTC. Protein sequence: CASSLDPGGVNEQFF.

The CDR3 is CASSLGPRLEYGYNEQFF. The CDR3 bases are TGTGCCAGCAGCTTAGGCCCTCGACTAGAATATGGCTACAATGAGCAGTTCTTC. The gene calls are TRBV7-2 and TRBJ2-1, with a possible D match to TRBD2 (6 bases). V was clipped by 1 base and J by 3 bases, with 19 bases between them. CDR3 length equals 18 residues. The germline V gene has CDR1 SGHTA and CDR2 FQGNSA.

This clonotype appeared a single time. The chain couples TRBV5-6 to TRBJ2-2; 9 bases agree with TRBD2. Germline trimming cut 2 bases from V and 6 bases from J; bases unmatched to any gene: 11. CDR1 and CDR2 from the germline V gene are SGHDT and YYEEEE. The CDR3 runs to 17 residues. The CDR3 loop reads CASSFGFSGSSAGELFF. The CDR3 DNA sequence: TGTGCCAGCAGCTTTGGGTTTAGCGGGAGTTCGGCCGGGGAGCTGTTTTTT.

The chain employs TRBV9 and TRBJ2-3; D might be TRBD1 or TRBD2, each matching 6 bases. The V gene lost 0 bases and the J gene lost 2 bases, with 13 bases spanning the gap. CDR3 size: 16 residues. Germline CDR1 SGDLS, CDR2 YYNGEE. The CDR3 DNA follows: TGTGCCAGCAGCGTAGGGAGGGGGGTATACACAGATACGCAGTATTTT. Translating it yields CASSVGRGVYTDTQYF.